The following is a T cell receptor beta chain sequence with its context. This specimen belongs to a study of blood T cell repertoires in COVID-19. Study-level information: Acute and convalescent COVID-19 samples came from the United States, Italy and Spain.

Profiling relied on immunoSEQ multiplex PCR, and the TCRdb table lists in-frame clones only, not all of them. The table shows 95,000 to 150,000 clones, with roughly 82% occurring only once. Germline V gives CDR1 KGHSH, CDR2 LQKENI. After removal of 7 bases from V and 7 bases from J, the junction contained 16 bases not matched to a gene. The CDR3 runs 16 residues. This sequence was found in a human donor in a cohort sampled during active COVID-19. The sample consisted of peripheral blood. The V and J genes are TRBV18 and TRBJ1-1; 9 bases map to TRBD1. CDR3 coding DNA: TGTGCCAGCTACTCCCATCTGGACAGGGGATTTATTGAAGCTTTCTTT. Its protein product is CASYSHLDRGFIEAFF.